The 30 T cell receptor beta chains below were found in one sample sequenced in a study of tumor-infiltrating lymphocytes in primary liver carcinoma. Co-extraction yielded RNA and DNA from roughly 21-30 mg of unsorted bulk tissue. Priming with a constant-region primer yielded TCR beta cDNA from around 0.45 ug total RNA. Three nested multiplex PCR rounds, a slightly modified ARM-PCR method, built the TCR beta libraries. Each of the first two PCR rounds ran around 10 cycles with TRBV1-TRBV30 forward and C-beta reverse primers. From the multiplex PCR reads, TCRdb called clonotypes with MiXCR, one entry per CDR3 protein. The sample includes about 21,000 distinct CDR3 sequences, approximately 70% seen only once; the top ten take more than 35%. The material sequenced was liver tumor tissue from sampling region 1. Subset defined: tumor region T1, superior pole. The source of these receptors is a man aged 40-55 years with primary liver carcinoma and hepatitis B virus infection.

Note on this clonotype: It is likely a read error, because the conserved phenylalanine at the end of the CDR3 is missing. This chain uses TRBV11-2 with TRBJ2-7; TRBD1 matches at 12 bases. This CDR3 is built from 14 residues. Looked up from germline, CDR1 is SGHAT and CDR2 is FQNNGV. CDR3 sequence (DNA): TGTGTCAGCGGCTCGGGACAGGGGGCATACGAGCAGTACATC. It specifies CVSGSGQGAYEQYI.

For this clonotype: One end of the junction varies from germline; a read error may be responsible. The chain links TRBV6-5 to TRBJ1-2; D remains unclear. Germline lookup yields CDR1 MNHEY and CDR2 SVGAGI. The CDR3 sequence is 11 residues long. The CDR3 here is CVSMGSEGYIF. DNA for the CDR3: TGTGTCAGCATGGGTTCAGAAGGCTACATCTTC.

In the case of this clonotype: Mismatch with germline at one junction end may stem from a read error. The chain recombines TRBV11-2 with TRBJ2-5, with 7 bases fitting TRBD1. The CDR3 runs 16 residues. The V gene's germline CDR1 is SGHAT and CDR2 FQNNGV. The CDR3 spells CVSSLTVGGSGKTQYF. The CDR3 DNA is TGTGTCAGCAGCTTAACAGTAGGGGGCTCGGGGAAGACCCAGTACTTC.

Details on this clonotype: A clone one base away is much larger, so this may be a read error. The V call is TRBV29-1, the J call TRBJ2-1, with unresolved D. The germline V and J ends were trimmed by 5 bases and 6 bases, with 14 bases remaining between them. The CDR3 length is 13 residues. Germline assignment: CDR1 SQVTM and CDR2 ANQGSEA. CDR3 loop: CSVPLPMSNEQFF. CDR3 DNA sequence: TGCAGCGTTCCACTGCCCATGAGCAATGAGCAGTTCTTC.

This clonotype was seen only once. Relative to the germline gene, one junction end is altered; a read error may explain this. V and J are TRBV11-2 and TRBJ2-5, with 7 bases lining up with TRBD1. The length of the CDR3 is 16 residues. The V gene's germline CDR1 is SGHAT and CDR2 FQNNGV. This CDR3 is CASSLTVGGSRETLYF. In nucleotides, the CDR3 is TGTGCCAGCAGCTTAACAGTAGGGGGCTCGAGGGAGACCCTGTACTTC.

This sequence joins TRBV7-2 and TRBJ2-7, with D perhaps matching TRBD1 (6 bases). The CDR3 sequence is 16 residues long. The germline V gene encodes CDR1 SGHTA and CDR2 FQGNSA. V lost 2 bases to trimming and J lost 2 bases, with 16 bases between them. CDR3 bases: TGTGCCAGCAGCTTAAATCCCACAGGGACGACCTACGAGCAGTACTTC. Protein product: CASSLNPTGTTYEQYF.

Worth noting for this clonotype: Germline and junction disagree at one end, which may indicate a read error. This CDR3 is CVSGQNNEKLFF. The CDR3 bases are TGTGTCTCCGGACAGAATAATGAAAAACTGTTCTTT. The V gene is TRBV11-2, the J gene TRBJ1-4, with TRBD1 as a possible D gene (6 bases). In germline, CDR1 is SGHAT, CDR2 FQNNGV. The CDR3 sequence is 12 residues long.

Within the sample, this clonotype is medium-sized. The chain recombines TRBV4-3 with TRBJ2-1; 10 bases fit TRBD2. J was trimmed by 15 bases and V by 1 base; bases with no gene match: 6. Germline values: CDR1 LGHNA, CDR2 YSLEER. CDR3 length: 13 amino acids. The CDR3 is CASSQGSSGSVFF. The CDR3 DNA is TGCGCCAGCAGCCAAGGGTCTAGCGGGAGTGTGTTCTTC.

The chain combines TRBV4-1 with TRBJ2-3, with D perhaps TRBD2 (6 bases). The germline V gene encodes CDR1 MGHRA and CDR2 YSYEKL. The CDR3 contains 15 residues. V was trimmed by 0 bases and J by 1 base, leaving 8 bases between them. The CDR3 protein is CASSQEPSGTDTQYF. In DNA, the CDR3 is TGCGCCAGCAGCCAAGAGCCTAGCGGCACAGATACGCAGTATTTT.

As concerns this clonotype: A much larger clone differs by one base, so this may be a read error. The gene calls are TRBV11-2 and TRBJ2-3; no clear D. The CDR3 is 12 amino acids. V lost 7 bases and J lost 6, with 11 bases in between. Per germline, CDR1 SGHAT and CDR2 FQNNGV. The CDR3: CASISHSDTQYF. In DNA, the CDR3 is TGTGCCAGCATCTCCCATTCGGATACGCAGTATTTT.

This chain joins TRBV11-2 and TRBJ2-5, with D unresolved. The CDR3 totals 12 residues. Germline assignment: CDR1 SGHAT and CDR2 FQNNGV. V lost 6 bases and J lost 9, with 14 bases in between. The CDR3 protein is CASSLEVVAQYF. The CDR3 nucleotides are TGTGCCAGCAGTCTAGAGGTTGTGGCCCAGTACTTC. Variable domain in full (rest from reference TRBV11-2 and TRBJ2-5): EAGVAQSPRYKIIEKRQSVAFWCNPISGHATLYWYQQILGQGPKLLIQFQNNGVVDDSQLPKDRFSAERLKGVDSTLKIQPAKLEDSAVYLCASSLEVVAQYFGPGTRLLVL.

This clonotype is medium-sized within its sample. The chain uses TRBV6-5 and TRBJ1-3; no clear D. The germline CDR1 and CDR2 sequences are MNHEY and SVGAGI. The CDR3 contains 16 residues. Trimming stripped 0 bases from V and 0 bases from J, with 9 bases between. The CDR3 region has the DNA TGTGCCAGCAGTTACTCCCGCCCGAGCTCTGGAAACACCATATATTTT. It yields the protein CASSYSRPSSGNTIYF.

Turning to this clonotype: Sequence at one end of the junction differs from germline and may be a read error. The chain employs TRBV6-6 and TRBJ2-3, with D perhaps TRBD1 or TRBD2 (7 bases each). This CDR3 has 15 residues. Germline CDR1 is MNHNY and CDR2 is SVGAGI (reference sequence). The DNA of the CDR3 is TGTGCCAACAGTTTACAGTGGGGAGGGACAGATGTGCAGTATTTT. Protein sequence: CANSLQWGGTDVQYF.

This chain links TRBV10-2 with TRBJ2-7, with D unclear. The CDR3 length is 14 residues. The germline V and J ends were trimmed by 3 bases and 4 bases, with 13 bases remaining between them. The V gene's germline CDR1 is WSHSY and CDR2 SAAADI. In nucleotides, the CDR3 is TGCGCCAGCAGTGAACCTCACAGAAGTTACGAGCAGTACTTC. Translated: CASSEPHRSYEQYF.

The table lists this clonotype with a count of one. The V and J genes are TRBV5-1 and TRBJ2-5; unclear D gene. The CDR3 extends over 15 amino acids. V was shortened by 4 bases and J by 0 bases, with 13 bases between the two germline ends. The germline CDR1 and CDR2 sequences are SGHRS and YFSETQ. The CDR3 loop is CASSLQSLDQETQYF. The DNA of the CDR3 is TGCGCCAGCAGCCTACAGTCCCTTGACCAAGAGACCCAGTACTTC.

Of note for this clonotype: Since a much larger clone is just one base distant, this may be a read error. The chain couples TRBV5-1 to TRBJ2-3, with 7 bases fitting TRBD1. The closer fit of TRBJ1-5 to the DNA end suggests the J call may be wrong. CDR1 and CDR2 (germline): SGHRS, YFSETQ. This CDR3 comprises 14 residues. The CDR3 sequence: CASSLGQGIDTQHF. The CDR3 DNA sequence: TGCGCCAGCAGCTTGGGACAGGGTATAGATACGCAGCATTTT.

With respect to this clonotype: At one end, the junction sequence differs from germline, possibly due to a read error. The chain joins TRBV11-2 to TRBJ1-4; 8 nucleotides agree with TRBD1. Per germline, CDR1 SGHAT and CDR2 FQNNGV. The CDR3 is made up of 16 amino acids. The CDR3 region has the DNA TGTGCCAACAGCAATGGACAGGGCGTATTGGGTGAAAAACTGTTTTTT. Translating it yields CANSNGQGVLGEKLFF.

This clonotype was seen at least ten times. This chain's CDR3 is CASGGGRNEQYF. CDR3 bases: TGTGCCAGCGGGGGGGGTAGGAACGAGCAGTACTTC. This rearrangement joins TRBV9 to TRBJ2-7, with 7 bases aligning to TRBD2. The CDR3 loop spans 12 amino acids. CDR1 and CDR2 (germline): SGDLS, YYNGEE. V shed 7 bases and J 5 bases; nucleotides not matched to a gene: 6.

As regards this clonotype: An end of the junction differs from the germline gene, which may be a read error. This chain joins TRBV7-8 and TRBJ2-3, with a tentative D call TRBD2 (6 bases). CDR1 is SGHVS and CDR2 is FQNEAQ in the germline V gene. CDR3 length: 13 residues. CDR3 loop: CASWGVDEDRQYF. CDR3 nucleotides: TGCGCCAGCTGGGGGGTGGACGAGGATAGGCAATATTTT. Based on the CDR3 plus reference TRBV7-8 and TRBJ2-3, the full variable domain is GAGVSQSPRYKVAKRGQDVALRCDPISGHVSLFWYQQALGQGPEFLTYFQNEAQLDKSGLPSDRFFAERPEGSVSTLKIQRTQQEDSAVYLCASWGVDEDRQYFGPGTRLTVL.

About this clonotype itself: One junction end disagrees with the germline gene, perhaps due to a read error. The J gene is TRBJ2-7, the V gene TRBV6-5; 7 bases fit TRBD1. Germline assignment: CDR1 MNHEY and CDR2 SVGAGI. The CDR3 contains 16 residues. CDR3 bases: TGTGGCAGCAGGCCCGGACAGGTAGCATCCTTTTACGAGCAATACTTC. Translated, it gives CGSRPGQVASFYEQYF.

J is TRBJ2-1 and V is TRBV11-2; D uncertain. Trimming removed 4 bases at V and 5 bases at J, with 12 bases between. Germline V gives CDR1 SGHAT, CDR2 FQNNGV. The CDR3 is 14 amino acids. The CDR3 sequence is CASSSRATHNEQFF. The CDR3 DNA reads as TGTGCCAGCAGCTCAAGGGCTACACACAATGAGCAGTTCTTC.

The sample holds many counts of this clonotype. The V and J genes are TRBV24-1 and TRBJ2-7; D uncertain. The V end lost 5 bases, the J end lost 0 bases, and 7 bases lay between the germline ends. CDR3 length equals 13 residues. Germline assignment: CDR1 KGHDR and CDR2 SFDVKD. CDR3 residues: CATSGGSSYEQYF. In DNA form, the CDR3 reads TGTGCCACCAGTGGCGGTAGCTCCTACGAGCAGTACTTC.

Details on this clonotype: Since no conserved phenylalanine or tryptophan closes the CDR3, a read error is the likely cause. The DNA is left out, because the CDR3 cannot be placed on it with certainty; the CDR3 is given as TCRdb lists it. This chain links TRBV6-6 with TRBJ1-3; TRBD1, the D gene given by the table, was not confirmed from the DNA. The CDR3 is 16 amino acids long, termini counted. Germline V CDR1 and CDR2: MNHNY, SVGAGI (reference sequence). The CDR3 sequence: CASSSGGAQLGKTTYS.

A note on this clonotype: This is likely a read error, given that the CDR3 carries no conserved phenylalanine or tryptophan at its end. Because the CDR3's place on the DNA is in doubt, the DNA is left out and the CDR3 is given as listed by TCRdb. The chain couples TRBV10-3 to TRBJ2-2; the D segment call TRBD1 is taken from the table without a DNA check. Germline V CDR1 and CDR2: ENHRY, SYGVKD. The CDR3 region is 16 residues in length, termini included. CDR3: CAIMGTEGGNAGELLL.

Details on this clonotype: The CDR3 does not close with the conserved phenylalanine or tryptophan, likely indicating a read error. Because the CDR3's place on the DNA is in doubt, the DNA is left out and the CDR3 is given as listed by TCRdb. The gene calls are TRBV12-3 or TRBV12-4 and TRBJ2-7; the D call TRBD1 from the table was never checked on the DNA. The CDR3 adds up to 15 amino acids, both ends counted. The CDR3 spells CVSSLGQGANYEQCL.

This clonotype was counted a few times. Germline and junction disagree at one end, which may indicate a read error. The chain combines TRBV6-6 with TRBJ2-1, with D tentatively TRBD1 (6 bases). This CDR3 has 14 residues. CDR1 and CDR2 (germline): MNHNY, SVGAGI (reference sequence). CDR3 amino acids: CDSSQDPGRTEGFF. The CDR3 nucleotides read TGTGACAGCAGCCAGGATCCCGGCCGGACAGAGGGGTTCTTC.

This sequence joins TRBV11-2 and TRBJ2-5; D might be TRBD2 (5 bases). Germline V gives CDR1 SGHAT, CDR2 FQNNGV. The CDR3 contains 18 residues. Between the trimmed V and J ends, which lost 1 base and 14 bases, there was a span of 32 bases. This CDR3 is CASSLARLALGKKESQYF. The CDR3 coding sequence is TGTGCCAGCAGCTTAGCGAGGCTAGCTCTGGGAAAAAAAGAGAGCCAATACTTC.

This chain connects TRBV19 to TRBJ2-1; D is unclear. This CDR3 is 14 amino acids long. Germline values: CDR1 LNHDA, CDR2 SQIVND (reference sequence). Trimming took off 10 bases at V and 4 bases at J, with 17 bases between the two ends. The CDR3 sequence: CATRAPNGYNEQFF. CDR3 DNA sequence: TGTGCCACCCGCGCCCCAAACGGATACAATGAGCAGTTCTTC.

Comment on this clonotype: The CDR3 ends on some other residue instead of the conserved phenylalanine or tryptophan, so this is likely a read error. This CDR3 is CASSEDPNQPQHL. As DNA, the CDR3 is TGTGCCAGCAGCGAAGACCCCAATCAGCCTCAGCATTTA. The J gene is TRBJ1-5, the V gene TRBV11-3; D not certain. CDR1 is SGHNT and CDR2 is YENEEA in the germline V gene. The CDR3 totals 13 residues.

A note on this clonotype: At one end, the junction sequence differs from germline, possibly due to a read error. This rearrangement joins TRBV11-2 to TRBJ2-1; D is unclear. Germline CDR1 and CDR2: SGHAT and FQNNGV. The CDR3 contains 14 residues. In DNA, the CDR3 is TGTGTCAGCAGCTTATACCGGCTAGTCGGTGAGCAGTTCTTC. Encoded protein: CVSSLYRLVGEQFF. Supplemented by reference TRBV11-2 and TRBJ2-1, the full variable domain reads EAGVAQSPRYKIIEKRQSVAFWCNPISGHATLYWYQQILGQGPKLLIQFQNNGVVDDSQLPKDRFSAERLKGVDSTLKIQPAKLEDSAVYLCVSSLYRLVGEQFFGPGTRLTVL.